This T cell receptor beta chain was observed in a study of healthy donors' naive CD4 and CD8 T cells. On the study more broadly: Donors came from three age groups: 20-25, 40-50 and 60-70 years.

CDR3 length equals 14 residues. V was pared by 6 bases and J by 3 bases, with 17 bases between. Germline assignment: CDR1 SQVTM and CDR2 ANQGSEA. As for this clonotype: The antigen remains undetermined.

Study-level results: Positive CDR3 charge linked to CD4+ cells, negative to CD8+ cells.

A linear amplification protocol produced the TCR libraries from roughly 480 ng of total RNA. Authors' analysis steps: From 5 healthy donors, fewer than 80,000 rearranged TCR alpha transcripts were sequenced. TCRdb re-called the reads through MiXCR, storing one row per CDR3 protein. The V and J calls were determined by TCRdb, not by the authors. The sample holds 150,000 to 200,000 distinct CDR3 sequences; about 76% are singletons and the top ten take around 2%. The chain couples TRBV29-1 to TRBJ2-5; D is ambiguous. The receptor's source is a pool of human donors in good health; the sample pools cells from several healthy donors. Sequencing used naive CD4+ and CD8+ T cells sorted from blood, pooled from several donors. The CDR3 here is CSVPNLHREETQYF. In DNA, the CDR3 is TGCAGCGTCCCGAATCTCCACAGAGAAGAGACCCAGTACTTC. Together with reference TRBV29-1 and TRBJ2-5, the CDR3 gives the full variable domain: SAVISQKPSRDICQRGTSLTIQCQVDSQVTMMFWYRQQPGQSLTLIATANQGSEATYESGFVIDKFPISRPNLTFSTLTVSNMSPEDSSIYLCSVPNLHREETQYFGPGTRLLVL.